These T cell receptor beta chains were read from a single sample in a study of cytomegalovirus exposure and HLA in healthy donors. Method: immunoSEQ multiplex PCR; TCRdb's copy keeps in-frame clones and lacks some. The sample carries 80,000 to 100,000 clones, roughly 77% recorded once. Sequencing used PBMCs. All receptors come from a human donor in good health. Each CDR3 is given with its conserved first and last residue. The order of the fields is J gene, D gene, clone size, V gene, CDR3 protein, CDR3 DNA. A D gene is named only where the DNA matches it firmly. Size is stated for part of the rows, as once, few or many counts, or as a class when the clone is expanded.

>TRBJ1-1|-|-|TRBV7-6
CASSLEVVNTEAFF
TGTGCCAGCAGCTTAGAAGTAGTTAACACTGAAGCTTTCTTT
>TRBJ2-3|-|-|TRBV7-8
CASSFGLGGTQYF
TGTGCCAGCAGCTTTGGGTTGGGGGGTACGCAGTATTTT
>TRBJ2-3|TRBD2|-|TRBV7-2
CASSLAGNSGRPLRDTQYF
TGTGCCAGCAGCTTAGCGGGGAATAGCGGGAGGCCCCTAAGGGATACGCAGTATTTT
>TRBJ1-1|-|-|TRBV19
CASSMWGGQRDTEAFF
TGTGCCAGTAGTATGTGGGGGGGGCAGAGGGACACTGAAGCTTTCTTT
>TRBJ2-5|TRBD2|-|TRBV25-1
CASSPLQRGLETQYF
TGTGCCAGCAGTCCCCTCCAGCGGGGGTTGGAGACCCAGTACTTC
>TRBJ2-2|-|-|TRBV19
CASSILAANTGELFF
TGTGCCAGTAGTATATTAGCGGCGAACACCGGGGAGCTGTTTTTT
>TRBJ1-2|-|once|TRBV6-6
CASNQGGGGYTF
TGTGCCAGCAACCAGGGAGGCGGTGGCTACACCTTC
>TRBJ2-2|-|once|TRBV7-6
CASSIRTQGGELFF
TGTGCCAGCAGCATCAGGACGCAGGGCGGGGAGCTGTTTTTT
>TRBJ2-7|TRBD1|few|TRBV13
CASSQLGSHRGRSYEQYF
TGTGCCAGCAGCCAATTAGGGAGCCACAGGGGGCGCTCCTACGAGCAGTACTTC
>TRBJ1-2|-|-|TRBV10-3
CAISESTGLGGYTF
TGTGCCATCAGTGAGTCAACAGGGCTAGGAGGCTACACCTTC
>TRBJ2-7|-|-|TRBV2
CASSVQEQYF
TGTGCCAGCAGTGTTCAGGAACAGTACTTC
>TRBJ2-5|TRBD2|-|TRBV7-2
CASSPSLAGAQETQYF
TGTGCCAGCAGCCCCTCACTAGCGGGGGCCCAAGAGACCCAGTACTTC
>TRBJ2-7|-|-|TRBV14
CASSQTGTKTYEQYF
TGTGCCAGCAGCCAGACTGGGACAAAAACCTACGAGCAGTACTTC
>TRBJ1-2|-|-|TRBV6-6
CASSKDSGSGYTF
TGTGCCAGCAGTAAGGACAGTGGGAGCGGCTACACCTTC
>TRBJ2-5|-|-|TRBV19
CASSILPSGGETQYF
TGTGCCAGTAGTATACTCCCGTCCGGCGGAGAGACCCAGTACTTC
>TRBJ2-6|TRBD2|-|TRBV19
CASGGVSGANVLTF
TGTGCCAGTGGGGGGGTCTCTGGGGCCAACGTCCTGACTTTC
>TRBJ2-5|TRBD1|-|TRBV12-5
CASGLVGGPQETQYF
TGTGCTAGTGGTTTGGTAGGGGGCCCCCAAGAGACCCAGTACTTC
>TRBJ1-6|-|-|TRBV15
CATSVQENSPLHF
TGTGCCACCAGCGTCCAGGAAAATTCACCCCTCCACTTT
>TRBJ2-7|-|-|TRBV7-9
CASSLARGVTSYEQYF
TGTGCCAGCAGCTTAGCTCGGGGAGTGACCTCCTACGAGCAGTACTTC
>TRBJ2-3|TRBD2|-|TRBV4-2
CASSPRLAGPTDTQYF
TGTGCCAGCAGCCCCAGACTAGCGGGGCCCACAGATACGCAGTATTTT
>TRBJ2-7|-|few|TRBV5-4
CASSSRGPTDEQYF
TGTGCCAGCAGCTCACGAGGCCCTACGGACGAGCAGTACTTC
>TRBJ2-1|-|-|TRBV29-1
CSVGLGARNEQFF
TGCAGCGTTGGTCTGGGGGCAAGGAATGAGCAGTTCTTC
>TRBJ2-7|-|few|TRBV30
CAWSTGFYEQYF
TGTGCCTGGAGTACAGGGTTCTACGAGCAGTACTTC
>TRBJ1-1|-|few|TRBV19
CASSIVTGFGNTEAFF
TGTGCCAGTAGTATAGTTACAGGGTTTGGTAACACTGAAGCTTTCTTT
>TRBJ1-2|TRBD1|-|TRBV4-2
CASSQDRGRWDYGYTF
TGTGCCAGCAGCCAAGATAGGGGGCGCTGGGACTATGGCTACACCTTC
>TRBJ2-5|TRBD1|-|TRBV15
CATSTRQGGETQYF
TGTGCCACCAGCACCCGACAGGGGGGAGAGACCCAGTACTTC